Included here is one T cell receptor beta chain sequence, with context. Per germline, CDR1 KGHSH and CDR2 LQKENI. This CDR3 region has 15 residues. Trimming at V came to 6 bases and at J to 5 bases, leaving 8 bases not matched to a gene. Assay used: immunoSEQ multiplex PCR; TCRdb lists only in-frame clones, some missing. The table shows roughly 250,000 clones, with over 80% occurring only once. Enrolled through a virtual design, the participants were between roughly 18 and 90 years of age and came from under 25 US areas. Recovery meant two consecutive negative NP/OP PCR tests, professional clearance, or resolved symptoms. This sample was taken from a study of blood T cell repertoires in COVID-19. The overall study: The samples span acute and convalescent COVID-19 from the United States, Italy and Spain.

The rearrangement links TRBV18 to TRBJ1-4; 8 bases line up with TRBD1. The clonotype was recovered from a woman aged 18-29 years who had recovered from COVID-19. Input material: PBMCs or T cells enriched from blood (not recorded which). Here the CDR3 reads CASSNQGARNEKLFF. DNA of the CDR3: TGTGCCAGCTCCAACCAGGGGGCCCGAAATGAAAAACTGTTTTTT. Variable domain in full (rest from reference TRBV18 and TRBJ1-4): NAGVMQNPRHLVRRRGQEARLRCSPMKGHSHVYWYRQLPEEGLKFMVYLQKENIIDESGMPKERFSAEFPKEGPSILRIQQVVRGDSAAYFCASSNQGARNEKLFFGSGTQLSVL.